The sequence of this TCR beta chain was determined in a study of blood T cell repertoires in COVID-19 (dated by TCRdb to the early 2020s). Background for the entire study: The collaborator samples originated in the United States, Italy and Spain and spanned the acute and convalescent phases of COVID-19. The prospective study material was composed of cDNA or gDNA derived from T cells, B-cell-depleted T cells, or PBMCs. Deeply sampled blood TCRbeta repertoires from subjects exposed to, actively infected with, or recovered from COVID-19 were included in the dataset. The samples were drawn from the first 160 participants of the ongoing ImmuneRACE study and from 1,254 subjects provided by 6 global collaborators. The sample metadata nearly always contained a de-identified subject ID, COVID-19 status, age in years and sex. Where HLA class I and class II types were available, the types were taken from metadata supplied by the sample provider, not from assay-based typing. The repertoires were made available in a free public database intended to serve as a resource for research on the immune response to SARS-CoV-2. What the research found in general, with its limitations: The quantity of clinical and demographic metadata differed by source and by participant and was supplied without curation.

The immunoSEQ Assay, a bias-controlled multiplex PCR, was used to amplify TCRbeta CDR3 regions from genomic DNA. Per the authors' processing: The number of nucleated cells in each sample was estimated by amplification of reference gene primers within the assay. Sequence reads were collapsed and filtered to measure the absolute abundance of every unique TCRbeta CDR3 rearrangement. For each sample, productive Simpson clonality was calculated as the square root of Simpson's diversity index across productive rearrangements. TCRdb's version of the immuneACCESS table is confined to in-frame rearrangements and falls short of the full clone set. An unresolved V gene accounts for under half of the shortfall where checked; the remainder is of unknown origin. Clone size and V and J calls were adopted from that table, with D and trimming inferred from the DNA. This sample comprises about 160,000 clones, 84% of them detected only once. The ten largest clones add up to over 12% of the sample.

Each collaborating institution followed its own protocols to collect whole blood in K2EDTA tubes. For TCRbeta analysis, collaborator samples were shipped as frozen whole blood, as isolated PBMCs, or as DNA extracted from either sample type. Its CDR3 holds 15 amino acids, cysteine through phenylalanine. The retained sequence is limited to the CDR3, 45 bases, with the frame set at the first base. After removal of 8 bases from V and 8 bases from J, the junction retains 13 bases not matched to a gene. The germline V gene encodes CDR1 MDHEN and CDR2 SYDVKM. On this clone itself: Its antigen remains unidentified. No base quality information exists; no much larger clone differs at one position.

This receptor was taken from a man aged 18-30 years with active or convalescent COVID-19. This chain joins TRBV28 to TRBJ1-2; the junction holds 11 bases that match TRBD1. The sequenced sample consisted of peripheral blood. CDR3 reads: CASHKGGQGDSGYTF. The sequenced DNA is TGTGCCAGCCACAAGGGGGGACAGGGGGATTCGGGCTACACCTTC.